Many counts were recorded for the clone carrying this T cell receptor (beta chain). This entry belongs to a study of early T cells in non-severe SARS-CoV-2 infection. V lost 1 base and J lost 0; bases outside the gene matches: 8. The CDR3 is 17 residues long. MiXCR, run by TCRdb on the 5' RACE reads, gives a single entry per CDR3 protein. The sample lists fewer than 60,000 distinct CDR3 sequences, approximately 8.5% occurring once. Sequences were obtained from whole blood. This TCR derives from an adult who was a healthcare worker with PCR-confirmed SARS-CoV-2 infection or an uninfected control (not recorded which). V is TRBV12-3 or TRBV12-4 and J is TRBJ2-5; 7 bases map to TRBD1. Written as DNA, the CDR3 is TGTGCCAGCAGTTTAGGCGGTACAGGGGCGTACCAAGAGACCCAGTACTTC. Protein sequence: CASSLGGTGAYQETQYF.